The rows below give T cell receptor beta chains drawn from one sample of a study of blood T cells in healthy people across ages. TCRdb itself ran the 5' RACE reads through MiXCR, one entry per CDR3 protein. The data hold approximately 940,000 distinct CDR3 sequences, with approximately 49% observed a single time. The sample taken for sequencing was blood. The receptors were gathered from a young man in good health. Both conserved end residues are part of each CDR3. Each record gives: clone size, V gene, D gene, J gene, CDR3 protein, CDR3 DNA. D genes are given only for firm matches. Not every row has a clone size; where given, it reads once, few, many or a size class.

>-|TRBV4-3|-|TRBJ2-7
CASIQDETGYEQYF
TGCGCCAGCATCCAAGATGAGACCGGTTACGAGCAGTACTTC
>many|TRBV5-1|TRBD2|TRBJ2-1
CASSAPGTSGYNEQFF
TGCGCCAGCAGCGCACCCGGGACTAGCGGCTACAATGAGCAGTTCTTC
>-|TRBV2|-|TRBJ2-1
CASSAAGAYNEQFF
TGTGCCAGCAGTGCAGCAGGAGCCTACAATGAGCAGTTCTTC
>-|TRBV6-5|-|TRBJ2-1
CASSYSLGRDINQFF
TGTGCCAGCAGTTACTCGCTGGGACGAGATATAAATCAGTTCTTC
>many|TRBV27|-|TRBJ1-2
CASRALDGALTTF
TGTGCCAGCAGGGCTTTGGATGGGGCGTTAACCACCTTC
>-|TRBV4-2|TRBD1|TRBJ2-5
CASSLDPDRGQETQYF
TGTGCCAGCAGCCTTGATCCGGACAGGGGCCAAGAGACCCAGTACTTC
>-|TRBV6-2/TRBV6-3|TRBD2|TRBJ2-5
CASSYPSGGAFKTQYF
TGTGCCAGCAGTTACCCCAGCGGGGGGGCTTTCAAGACCCAGTACTTC
>-|TRBV28|TRBD1|TRBJ2-1
CASSLNRPGGYNEQFF
TGTGCCAGCAGTTTAAACCGGCCAGGGGGTTACAATGAGCAGTTCTTC
>-|TRBV7-2|-|TRBJ2-7
CASSSLSGLYEQYF
TGTGCCAGCAGCTCCCTCAGCGGACTCTACGAGCAGTACTTC
>-|TRBV2|-|TRBJ2-5
CASSVLGLETQYF
TGTGCCAGCAGTGTATTAGGCTTAGAGACCCAGTACTTC
>few|TRBV3-1|-|TRBJ2-6
CASSQDMVRAGANVLTF
TGTGCCAGCAGCCAAGATATGGTGAGGGCTGGGGCCAACGTCCTGACTTTC
>-|TRBV27|-|TRBJ2-1
CASSRFAGASYNEQFF
TGTGCCAGCAGCCGCTTCGCGGGGGCCTCCTACAATGAGCAGTTCTTC
>-|TRBV6-5|-|TRBJ1-6
CASSASGDSPLHF
TGTGCCAGCAGTGCCTCAGGGGATTCACCCCTCCACTTT
>-|TRBV12-5|-|TRBJ2-1
CASGPGLGEAEQFF
TGTGCTAGTGGTCCGGGGTTAGGGGAAGCTGAGCAGTTCTTC
>few|TRBV5-1|-|TRBJ1-2
CASSLERLTNYGYTF
TGCGCCAGCAGCTTGGAACGGCTAACTAACTATGGCTACACCTTC
>-|TRBV11-2|-|TRBJ1-1
CASGAIMNTEAFF
TGTGCCAGTGGGGCGATAATGAACACTGAAGCTTTCTTT
>-|TRBV5-1|-|TRBJ2-3
CASSSEGGGSADTQYF
TGCGCCAGCAGCTCTGAAGGGGGGGGGAGTGCAGATACGCAGTATTTT
>-|TRBV24-1|-|TRBJ2-2
CATKAGYRGNAGELFF
TGTGCCACCAAGGCAGGGTATAGGGGAAACGCCGGGGAGCTGTTTTTT
>-|TRBV10-3|-|TRBJ1-1
CAISRGKGEAFF
TGTGCCATCAGTAGGGGAAAAGGGGAAGCTTTCTTT
>-|TRBV30|-|TRBJ2-2
CAWRVLGGELFF
TGTGCCTGGCGGGTACTGGGGGGGGAGCTGTTTTTT
>-|TRBV5-1|TRBD2|TRBJ2-5
CASSFRAGMEETQYF
TGCGCCAGCAGCTTCCGAGCGGGGATGGAAGAGACCCAGTACTTC
>few|TRBV2|-|TRBJ2-1
CASSRQGGYNEQFF
TGTGCCAGCAGTAGACAGGGAGGATACAATGAGCAGTTCTTC
>-|TRBV3-1|-|TRBJ2-7
CASSQGTGSPYEQYF
TGTGCCAGCAGCCAAGGTACAGGGAGCCCCTACGAGCAGTACTTC
>-|TRBV11-2|TRBD1|TRBJ1-3
CASSLDWADRESSGNTIYF
TGTGCCAGCAGCTTAGATTGGGCGGACAGGGAGAGCTCTGGAAACACCATATATTTT
>-|TRBV20-1|-|TRBJ2-7
CSARDIGPSRGLRREQYF
TGCAGTGCTAGAGATATTGGACCCTCCCGGGGGCTAAGGCGGGAGCAGTACTTC
>many|TRBV3-1|-|TRBJ1-2
CASSSTGGSGYGYTF
TGTGCCAGCAGCTCCACGGGGGGATCAGGCTATGGCTACACCTTC
>-|TRBV4-2|-|TRBJ1-5
CASSQDKRINNQPQHF
TGTGCCAGCAGCCAAGATAAACGGATTAACAATCAGCCCCAGCATTTT
>-|TRBV4-1|TRBD1|TRBJ1-2
CASSQDRGDYGYTF
TGCGCCAGCAGCCAAGACAGGGGGGACTATGGCTACACCTTC
>-|TRBV29-1|-|TRBJ1-2
CSVGEQGANYGYTF
TGCAGCGTGGGTGAGCAGGGAGCTAACTATGGCTACACCTTC
>-|TRBV30|-|TRBJ1-2
CAWSPGGSGYGYTF
TGTGCCTGGAGTCCGGGGGGCTCGGGCTATGGCTACACCTTC
>-|TRBV11-3|-|TRBJ2-1
CASSLVGAESYNEQFF
TGTGCCAGCAGCTTAGTAGGGGCTGAGTCCTACAATGAGCAGTTCTTC
>-|TRBV4-2|-|TRBJ2-5
CVSSQDDGVGETQYF
TGTGTCAGCAGCCAAGATGATGGGGTTGGGGAGACCCAGTACTTC
>-|TRBV5-1|TRBD1|TRBJ2-2
CASSDGQGNTGELFF
TGCGCCAGCAGCGACGGACAGGGGAACACCGGGGAGCTGTTTTTT
>-|TRBV6-2/TRBV6-3|TRBD1|TRBJ2-1
CASSSGQGKSSYNEQFF
TGTGCCAGCAGTTCTGGACAGGGGAAAAGCTCCTACAATGAGCAGTTCTTC
>-|TRBV20-1|-|TRBJ2-7
CSASGLNFSYEQYF
TGCAGTGCTTCGGGACTGAACTTCTCCTACGAGCAGTACTTC
>-|TRBV20-1|-|TRBJ2-7
CSARDRRGFEQYF
TGCAGTGCTAGAGACAGGAGAGGGTTCGAGCAGTACTTC
>many|TRBV29-1|TRBD1|TRBJ2-7
CSAVPGQGSTYEQYF
TGCAGCGCAGTACCGGGACAGGGTAGTACTTACGAGCAGTACTTC
>-|TRBV10-2|TRBD2|TRBJ2-1
CATQFRGRDNEQFF
TGCGCCACCCAATTCCGCGGGAGGGACAATGAGCAGTTCTTC
>-|TRBV5-1|-|TRBJ2-7
CASSFYRDFSYEQYF
TGCGCCAGCAGCTTTTACAGAGACTTCTCCTACGAGCAGTACTTC
>-|TRBV9|TRBD2|TRBJ2-2
CASSASGGLFSGGELFF
TGTGCCAGCAGCGCGAGCGGGGGGCTCTTTAGTGGCGGGGAGCTGTTTTTT
>-|TRBV3-1|TRBD2|TRBJ2-5
CASSQEGLAGSQETQYF
TGTGCCAGCAGCCAAGAAGGTCTAGCGGGGTCCCAAGAGACCCAGTACTTC
>-|TRBV15|TRBD1|TRBJ2-3
CATSRGTGGTTDTQYF
TGTGCCACCAGCAGAGGGACAGGGGGGACTACAGATACGCAGTATTTT
>-|TRBV7-9|-|TRBJ2-7
CASSAESSYEQYF
TGTGCCAGCAGCGCAGAAAGCTCCTACGAGCAGTACTTC
>once|TRBV29-1|-|TRBJ1-1
CSVDVVTGPAEAFF
TGCAGCGTTGATGTTGTCACCGGACCTGCGGAAGCTTTCTTT
>-|TRBV6-5|-|TRBJ2-3
CASSYSLSTDTQYF
TGTGCCAGCAGTTACTCCTTGAGCACAGATACGCAGTATTTT
>-|TRBV12-5|-|TRBJ2-5
CASGLVPIRIDQETQYF
TGTGCTAGTGGTTTGGTACCAATTCGGATCGACCAAGAGACCCAGTACTTC
>few|TRBV7-2|TRBD1|TRBJ2-3
CASSLALDLQGESTDTQYF
TGTGCCAGCAGCTTAGCCCTCGACCTACAGGGGGAAAGCACAGATACGCAGTATTTT
>-|TRBV7-9|-|TRBJ1-2
CASSLQGGNYGYTF
TGTGCCAGCAGCTTACAGGGAGGGAACTATGGCTACACCTTC
>many|TRBV18|TRBD1|TRBJ2-7
CASSNGTGAYYEQYF
TGTGCCAGCTCCAACGGGACAGGCGCTTACTACGAGCAGTACTTC
>-|TRBV27|-|TRBJ2-7
CASSLGAGVTYEQYF
TGTGCCAGCAGTTTAGGTGCAGGGGTGACCTACGAGCAGTACTTC
>few|TRBV15|-|TRBJ1-2
CATSRRGGTYRGYTF
TGTGCCACCAGCAGACGGGGTGGTACGTATCGTGGCTACACCTTC
>-|TRBV7-9|-|TRBJ2-5
CASSLMEGRETQYF
TGTGCCAGCAGCTTAATGGAGGGCAGAGAGACCCAGTACTTC